The next 24 T cell receptor beta chains were all read from a single sample in a study of blood T cell repertoires in COVID-19. TCRdb keeps only in-frame clones here, not all; method: immunoSEQ multiplex PCR. Among around 160,000 clones listed, roughly 77% were seen once. Sequenced: peripheral blood. Every receptor here comes from a human donor in a cohort sampled during active COVID-19.

This chain joins TRBV4-3 and TRBJ1-5; 9 bases are a match to TRBD1. V gave up 0 bases and J gave up 4 bases; unmatched junction bases: 4. CDR3 size: 16 residues. Germline assignment: CDR1 LGHNA and CDR2 YSLEER. The CDR3 coding sequence is TGCGCCAGCAGCCAAGACCCGGGACAGGGAAATCAGCCCCAGCATTTT. This sequence encodes CASSQDPGQGNQPQHF.

This clone was detected only once. The rearrangement joins TRBV20-1 to TRBJ2-1, with D uncertain. V was pared by 3 bases and J by 8 bases, with 8 bases between. Germline V gene lookup returns CDR1 DFQATT and CDR2 SNEGSKA (reference sequence). This CDR3 has 11 residues. The CDR3 spells CSARSVHEQFF. CDR3 nucleotide sequence: TGCAGTGCTAGGTCGGTGCATGAGCAGTTCTTC.

V is TRBV28 and J is TRBJ2-5, with TRBD2 matching over 7 bases. The V segment lost 5 bases and the J segment 7 bases; nucleotides outside the gene matches: 13. The CDR3 length is 15 residues. The germline V gene has CDR1 MDHEN and CDR2 SYDVKM. CDR3 DNA sequence: TGTGCCAGCAGTGGGACCCCACCCGAGCGGGGGACCCAGTACTTC. This codes for CASSGTPPERGTQYF.

This sequence joins TRBV11-2 and TRBJ2-3; TRBD2 matches 14 bases. The trim removed 5 bases at V and 2 bases at J, leaving 6 bases unmatched. The germline gives CDR1 SGHAT, CDR2 FQNNGV. The CDR3 has 17 amino acids. In nucleotides, the CDR3 is TGTGCCAGCAGCCCGGGGACTAGCGGGGGCCTCACAGATACGCAGTATTTT. Amino acid sequence: CASSPGTSGGLTDTQYF.

V is TRBV19 and J is TRBJ2-7; D is undetermined. There are 13 residues in the CDR3. V lost 3 bases and J 2 bases, leaving 8 bases between the germline ends. Germline CDR1 LNHDA, CDR2 SQIVND (reference sequence). CDR3 nucleotides: TGTGCCAGTAGTATGGCGGCAACCTACGAGCAGTACTTC. Its translation: CASSMAATYEQYF.

V is TRBV11-2 and J is TRBJ2-7; 11 bases fit TRBD2. V dropped 3 bases and J dropped 2; count of bases not matched to a gene: 6. Germline loops: CDR1 SGHAT, CDR2 FQNNGV. The CDR3 contains 16 residues. CDR3 nucleotides: TGTGCCAGCAGCTTTGCTAGCGGGAGGCTAACCTACGAGCAGTACTTC. Translating gives CASSFASGRLTYEQYF.

This rearrangement joins TRBV7-6 to TRBJ2-3; D is ambiguous. Germline CDR1 is SGHVS and CDR2 is FNYEAQ. Trimming removed 2 bases from V and 2 bases from J, with 17 bases in between. This CDR3 comprises 17 residues. The CDR3 here is CASSLTVGSAFTDTQYF. The CDR3 nucleotides are TGTGCCAGCAGCTTAACAGTTGGGTCAGCATTCACAGATACGCAGTATTTT.

The CDR3 DNA sequence: TGTGCCAGCAGCGACCCAACGACTAGACGCACAGATACGCAGTATTTT. Translating it yields CASSDPTTRRTDTQYF. The chain employs TRBV13 and TRBJ2-3, with D possibly TRBD2 on 6 matching bases. The CDR3 is made up of 16 amino acids. Between the trimmed V and J ends, which lost 5 bases and 1 base, there was a span of 16 bases. Per the germline V gene, CDR1 is PRHDT and CDR2 is FYEKMQ (reference sequence). The entire variable domain, with the rest obtained from reference TRBV13 and TRBJ2-3, is as follows: AAGVIQSPRHLIKEKRETATLKCYPIPRHDTVYWYQQGPGQDPQFLISFYEKMQSDKGSIPDRFSAQQFSDYHSELNMSSLELGDSALYFCASSDPTTRRTDTQYFGPGTRLTVL.

This chain connects TRBV6-2 or TRBV6-3 to TRBJ2-1; the D is unclear. Germline V gives CDR1 MNHEY, CDR2 SVGEGT. V was clipped by 6 bases and J by 8 bases, with 17 bases between them. The CDR3 contains 14 residues. The CDR3 DNA sequence: TGTGCCAGCAGCCTTCTTTCACGCCAGGATGAGCAGTTCTTC. It yields the protein CASSLLSRQDEQFF.

The chain combines TRBV6-2 or TRBV6-3 with TRBJ1-1; maybe TRBD1 (5 bases). V was trimmed by 0 bases and J by 3 bases, leaving 14 bases between them. The CDR3 extends over 16 amino acids. CDR1 is MNHEY, CDR2 SVGEGT, per germline. CDR3 coding DNA: TGTGCCAGCAGTTACTCTCAGGGAGGCAGGGACACTGAAGCTTTCTTT. Encoded protein: CASSYSQGGRDTEAFF.

This clone was seen a few times. This sequence joins TRBV2 and TRBJ2-3, with D unclear. The V and J ends lost 6 bases and 0 bases respectively, with 13 bases between them. The V gene's germline CDR1 is SNHLY and CDR2 FYNNEI. CDR3 size: 15 residues. The CDR3 DNA is TGTGCCAGCAGCAAGGTACAGAAAAGCACAGATACGCAGTATTTT. It is translated as CASSKVQKSTDTQYF.

This chain uses TRBV5-1 with TRBJ1-1; 9 bases align to TRBD1. CDR3 size: 14 residues. The germline V gene encodes CDR1 SGHRS and CDR2 YFSETQ. J was trimmed by 7 bases and V by 5 bases; bases with no gene match: 9. The CDR3 DNA reads as TGCGCCAGCAGACTGGGAGGGGACAGGGATGAAGCTTTCTTT. Translation gives CASRLGGDRDEAFF.

The genes are TRBV10-2 and TRBJ2-3, with 8 bases lining up with TRBD1. Trimming took 6 bases from V and 1 from J; bases not matched to a gene: 0. CDR3 length: 13 amino acids. The germline gives CDR1 WSHSY, CDR2 SAAADI. CDR3 sequence: CASRDRGTDTQYF. The CDR3 coding sequence is TGCGCCAGCAGGGACAGGGGCACAGATACGCAGTATTTT.

The chain couples TRBV27 to TRBJ1-6, with a tentative D call TRBD1 (5 bases). The V gene lost 8 bases and the J gene lost 8 bases, with 13 bases spanning the gap. From germline, CDR1 is MNHEY and CDR2 SMNVEV (reference sequence). The CDR3 totals 13 residues. The CDR3 DNA reads TGTGCCAGCGGAAAATCAGGGTATTCACCCCTCCACTTT. Its translation is CASGKSGYSPLHF.

V gene TRBV12-3 or TRBV12-4 combines with J gene TRBJ2-2; D gene uncertain. The CDR3 sequence is 12 residues long. V lost 5 bases, J lost 8 bases, and 9 bases lay in between. CDR3 residues: CASSPEIGELFF. The CDR3, as DNA: TGTGCCAGCAGTCCGGAGATAGGGGAGCTGTTTTTT.

The chain is built from TRBV9 and TRBJ2-4; D perhaps matches TRBD1 (6 bases). V was clipped by 0 bases and J by 6 bases, with 10 bases between them. Per germline, CDR1 SGDLS and CDR2 YYNGEE. The CDR3 runs to 14 residues. The chain's CDR3 is CASSVDTGRNIQYF. For the CDR3, the DNA is TGTGCCAGCAGCGTAGATACAGGGAGAAACATTCAGTACTTC.

This clone was counted a single time. This chain uses TRBV30 with TRBJ1-2; D possibly corresponds to TRBD1 (5 bases). This CDR3 is built from 16 residues. With 5 bases removed from V and 9 bases from J, the gap between germline ends came to 28 bases. In germline, CDR1 is GTSNPN, CDR2 SVGIG (reference sequence). The DNA for the CDR3 is TGTGCCTGGGTTCGGGAGGATCTGAGGACGGTGGGGCGCTACACCTTC. Residues: CAWVREDLRTVGRYTF.

In this sample, this clone turned up once. The rearrangement joins TRBV3-1 (or the pseudogene TRBV3-2) to TRBJ2-5, with D possibly TRBD1 on 5 matching bases. Trimming stripped 1 base from V and 5 bases from J, with 23 bases between. Germline values: CDR1 LGHDT, CDR2 YNNKEL (reference sequence). The CDR3 is 18 amino acids. The CDR3 bases are TGTGCCAGCAGCCAAGGGCTCGGAACCACCCGCTACAGGGAGACCCAGTACTTC. This encodes CASSQGLGTTRYRETQYF.

The chain joins TRBV7-9 to TRBJ2-7; TRBD1 matches at 8 bases. V gave up 6 bases and J gave up 4 bases; unmatched junction bases: 5. Per the germline V gene, CDR1 is SEHNR and CDR2 is FQNEAQ (reference sequence). The CDR3 totals 13 residues. The CDR3 here is CASSFGQGYEQYF. The CDR3 region has the DNA TGTGCCAGCAGTTTTGGACAGGGATACGAGCAGTACTTC. Complete variable domain (other parts from reference TRBV7-9 and TRBJ2-7): DTGVSQNPRHKITKRGQNVTFRCDPISEHNRLYWYRQTLGQGPEFLTYFQNEAQLEKSRLLSDRFSAERPKGSFSTLEIQRTEQGDSAMYLCASSFGQGYEQYFGPGTRLTVT.

The CDR3 DNA follows: TGTGCCAGCAGTGATCCGGGAGGGGTTTCCTACGAGCAGTACTTC. Amino acid sequence: CASSDPGGVSYEQYF. This sequence joins TRBV2 and TRBJ2-7; 8 nucleotides match TRBD2. V lost 3 bases and J lost 1; bases outside the gene matches: 5. Germline values: CDR1 SNHLY, CDR2 FYNNEI. The CDR3 is 15 residues long.

This clone was counted between two and nine times. J is TRBJ2-5 and V is TRBV7-8; 10 bases are a match to TRBD2. Germline V lookup: CDR1 SGHVS, CDR2 FQNEAQ. Trimming cost V 1 base and J 9 bases; bases outside gene matches: 23. The CDR3 sequence is 20 residues long. The CDR3 DNA reads as TGTGCCAGCAGCTTAGGCGCCGGGCATTTGAAGCGGGAGGGGTCCGGGGCCCAGTACTTC. Translated, it gives CASSLGAGHLKREGSGAQYF.

The chain carries TRBV29-1 and TRBJ2-7, with 11 bases that match TRBD2. The CDR3 has 13 residues. Losses at the gene ends were 8 bases for V and 6 bases for J; bases not matched to a gene: 9. Per germline, CDR1 SQVTM and CDR2 ANQGSEA. The CDR3 DNA sequence: TGCAGCTCCGGCGGCCTAGCGGGAGGCGAGCAGTACTTC. Translated, it gives CSSGGLAGGEQYF.

V and J are TRBV20-1 and TRBJ2-3; D is unresolved. Germline-derived CDR1 and CDR2 are DFQATT and SNEGSKA (reference sequence). The CDR3 extends over 11 amino acids. CDR3 protein: CRVVVADTQYF. The DNA for the CDR3 is TGCAGGGTAGTGGTCGCAGATACGCAGTATTTT.

Only one count was recorded for this clone. The rearrangement joins TRBV11-2 to TRBJ2-7, with a weak D call TRBD2 (6 bases). V was shortened by 5 bases and J by 3 bases, with 17 bases between the two germline ends. CDR3 size: 15 residues. From germline, CDR1 is SGHAT and CDR2 FQNNGV. The CDR3 region has the DNA TGTGCCAGCAGCCCGACTACCGGGACTTACTACGAGCAGTACTTC. Amino acids: CASSPTTGTYYEQYF.